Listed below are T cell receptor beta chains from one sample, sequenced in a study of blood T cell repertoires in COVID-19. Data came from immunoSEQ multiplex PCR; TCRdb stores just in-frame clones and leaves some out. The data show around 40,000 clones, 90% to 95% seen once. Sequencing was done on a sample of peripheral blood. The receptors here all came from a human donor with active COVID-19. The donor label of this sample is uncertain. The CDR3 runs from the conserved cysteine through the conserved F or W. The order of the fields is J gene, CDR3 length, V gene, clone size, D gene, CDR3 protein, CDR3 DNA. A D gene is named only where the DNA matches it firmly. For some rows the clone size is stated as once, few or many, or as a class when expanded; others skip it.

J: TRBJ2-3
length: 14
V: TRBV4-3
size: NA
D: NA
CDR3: CASSDTNREGTQYF
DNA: TGCGCCAGCAGCGATACAAACAGGGAGGGTACGCAGTATTTT

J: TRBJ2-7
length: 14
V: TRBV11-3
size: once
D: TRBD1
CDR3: CASSPGQGSYEQYF
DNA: TGTGCCAGCAGCCCGGGACAGGGCTCCTACGAGCAGTACTTC

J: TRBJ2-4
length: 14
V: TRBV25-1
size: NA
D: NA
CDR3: CASSDSIAKNIQYF
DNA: TGTGCCAGCAGTGATTCTATAGCCAAAAACATTCAGTACTTC

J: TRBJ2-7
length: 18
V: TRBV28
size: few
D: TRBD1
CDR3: CASSPRTGGVGLDYEQYF
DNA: TGTGCCAGCAGTCCCCGGACAGGGGGCGTGGGACTAGACTACGAGCAGTACTTC

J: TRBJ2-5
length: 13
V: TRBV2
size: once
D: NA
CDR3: CASRSRERETQYF
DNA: TGTGCCAGCAGATCCAGGGAACGAGAGACCCAGTACTTC

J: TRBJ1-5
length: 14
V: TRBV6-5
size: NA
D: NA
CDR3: CASSPSTSNQPQHF
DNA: TGTGCCAGCAGCCCCTCGACTTCCAATCAGCCCCAGCATTTT

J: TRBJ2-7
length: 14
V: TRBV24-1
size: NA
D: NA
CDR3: CATSAPEDRTHQYF
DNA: TGTGCCACCAGTGCCCCCGAGGACAGAACGCACCAGTACTTC

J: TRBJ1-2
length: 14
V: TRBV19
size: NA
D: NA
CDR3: CASSVPGVLYGYTF
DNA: TGTGCCAGTAGTGTGCCAGGGGTGCTCTATGGCTACACCTTC

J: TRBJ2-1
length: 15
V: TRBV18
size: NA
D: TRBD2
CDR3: CASSPGASGGNEQFF
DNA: TGTGCCAGCTCACCAGGGGCTAGCGGGGGAAATGAGCAGTTCTTC

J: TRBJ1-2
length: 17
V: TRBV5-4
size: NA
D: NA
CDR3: CASSSGGKTTTNYGYTF
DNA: TGTGCCAGCAGCTCAGGAGGGAAGACTACTACTAACTATGGCTACACCTTC